The present TCR beta chain was sequenced within a study of blood T cell repertoires in COVID-19. The junction had 8 bases not matched to a gene; V was cut back by 4 bases and J by 1 base. CDR3 size: 16 residues. Germline assignment: CDR1 MNHNS and CDR2 SASEGT. Adults between roughly 18 and 90 years of age took part from fewer than 30 US areas. Categorization into cohorts depended on clinical history that participants reported. Each recovered donor of Cohort 3 presented with two negative PCRs, clearance, or symptom resolution. Authors' methods: The assay estimated nucleated cells by amplifying reference gene primers. TCRdb's copy holds only in-frame clones and misses some; the assay was immunoSEQ multiplex PCR. Clonal size and the V and J genes are those of that table, whereas D and trimming came from the DNA. The table has about 130,000 clones, about four fifths seen once.

V is TRBV6-1 and J is TRBJ2-5; 8 positions match TRBD2. This sequence originates from a man aged 45-65 years who had recovered from COVID-19. The sequenced sample consisted of PBMCs or T cells enriched from blood (not recorded which). The CDR3 DNA follows: TGTGCCAGCAGTGGCTTAGTGGCGGGGGGCCAAGAGACCCAGTACTTC. Protein product: CASSGLVAGGQETQYF.